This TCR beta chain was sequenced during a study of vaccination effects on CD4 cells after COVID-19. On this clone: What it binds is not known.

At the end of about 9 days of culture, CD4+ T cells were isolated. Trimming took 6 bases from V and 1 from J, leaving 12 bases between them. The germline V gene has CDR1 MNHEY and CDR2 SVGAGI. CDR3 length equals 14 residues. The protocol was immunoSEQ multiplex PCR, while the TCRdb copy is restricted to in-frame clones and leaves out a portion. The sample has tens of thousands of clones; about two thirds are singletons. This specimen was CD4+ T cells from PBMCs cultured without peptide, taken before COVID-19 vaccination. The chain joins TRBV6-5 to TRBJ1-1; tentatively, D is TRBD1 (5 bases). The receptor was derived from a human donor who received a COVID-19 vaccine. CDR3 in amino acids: CASRLGGENTEAFF. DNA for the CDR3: TGTGCCAGCAGACTCGGGGGGGAGAACACTGAAGCTTTCTTT.